The table lists the clone carrying this T cell receptor beta chain with a few counts. Antigen specificity is unknown. The ends lost 0 bases at V and 0 bases at J; junction bases unmatched: 2. There are 17 residues in the CDR3. The germline gives CDR1 MNHEY, CDR2 SVGEGT. The data are from a study of T-cell memory formation after mild COVID-19. TCRdb processed the 5' RACE reads anew with MiXCR; each CDR3 protein has one entry. In the table there are roughly 620,000 distinct CDR3 sequences, roughly 18% of which are singletons. General observations from the study: Pre-infection memory carried some responding clones, suggesting that cross-reactive memory joined. Shrinking CD4+ clones were chiefly CM and EM; CD8+ ones were chiefly EMRA.

Specimen: PBMCs or a T cell subset sorted from them (not recorded which). The source of this sequence is an adult woman who had mild COVID-19 (a few samples of this study predate the infection). Cell type and time point are not known. This chain joins TRBV6-2 or TRBV6-3 and TRBJ2-1, with 10 bases lining up with TRBD2. In nucleotides, the CDR3 is TGTGCCAGCAGTTACTCACTAGCGGGACTCTCCTACAATGAGCAGTTCTTC. Protein product: CASSYSLAGLSYNEQFF.